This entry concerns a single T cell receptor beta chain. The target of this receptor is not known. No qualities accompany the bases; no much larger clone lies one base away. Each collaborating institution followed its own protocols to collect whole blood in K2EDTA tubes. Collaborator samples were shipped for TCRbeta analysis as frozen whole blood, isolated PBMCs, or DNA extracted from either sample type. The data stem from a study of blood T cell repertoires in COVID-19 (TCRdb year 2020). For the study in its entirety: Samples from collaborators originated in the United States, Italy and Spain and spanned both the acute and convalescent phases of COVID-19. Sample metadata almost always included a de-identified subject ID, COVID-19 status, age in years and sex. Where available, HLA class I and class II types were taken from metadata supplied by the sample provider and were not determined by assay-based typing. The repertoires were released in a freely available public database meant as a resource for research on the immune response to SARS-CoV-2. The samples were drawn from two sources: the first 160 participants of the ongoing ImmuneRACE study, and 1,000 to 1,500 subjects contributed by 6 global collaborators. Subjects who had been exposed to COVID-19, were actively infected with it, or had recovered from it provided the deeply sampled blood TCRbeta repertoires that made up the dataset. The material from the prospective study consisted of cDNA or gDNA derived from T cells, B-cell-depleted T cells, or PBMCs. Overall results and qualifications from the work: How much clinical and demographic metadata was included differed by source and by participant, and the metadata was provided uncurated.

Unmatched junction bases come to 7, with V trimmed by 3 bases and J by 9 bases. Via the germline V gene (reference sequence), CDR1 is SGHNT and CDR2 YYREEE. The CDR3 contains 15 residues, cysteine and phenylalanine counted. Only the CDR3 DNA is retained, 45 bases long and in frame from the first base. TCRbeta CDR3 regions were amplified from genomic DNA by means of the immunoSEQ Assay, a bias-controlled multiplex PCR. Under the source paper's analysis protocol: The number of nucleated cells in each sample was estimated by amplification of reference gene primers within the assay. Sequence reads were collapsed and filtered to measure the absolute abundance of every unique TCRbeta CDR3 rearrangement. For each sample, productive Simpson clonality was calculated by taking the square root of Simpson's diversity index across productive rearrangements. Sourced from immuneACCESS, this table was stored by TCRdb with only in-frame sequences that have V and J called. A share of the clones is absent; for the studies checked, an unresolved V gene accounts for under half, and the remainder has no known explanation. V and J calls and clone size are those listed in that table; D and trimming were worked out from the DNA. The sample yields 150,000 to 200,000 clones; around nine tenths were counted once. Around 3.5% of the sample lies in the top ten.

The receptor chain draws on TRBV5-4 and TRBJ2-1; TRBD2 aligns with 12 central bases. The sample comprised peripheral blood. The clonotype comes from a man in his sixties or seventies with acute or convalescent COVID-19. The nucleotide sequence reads TGTGCCAGCAGCTCCCGGACTAGCGGGGTGCGTGAGCAGTTCTTC. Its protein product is CASSSRTSGVREQFF.